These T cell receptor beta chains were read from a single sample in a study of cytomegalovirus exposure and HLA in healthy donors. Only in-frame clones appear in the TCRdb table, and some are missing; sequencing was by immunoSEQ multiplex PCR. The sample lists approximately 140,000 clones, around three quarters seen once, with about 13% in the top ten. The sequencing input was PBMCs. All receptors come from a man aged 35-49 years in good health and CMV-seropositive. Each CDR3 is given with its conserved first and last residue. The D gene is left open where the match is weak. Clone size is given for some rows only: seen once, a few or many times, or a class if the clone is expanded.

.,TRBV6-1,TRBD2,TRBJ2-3,CASSSTGGPADTQYF,TGTGCCAGCAGCTCGACGGGAGGGCCCGCAGATACGCAGTATTTT
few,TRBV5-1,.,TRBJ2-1,CASSLDGQREQFF,TGCGCCAGCAGCTTGGACGGCCAGCGGGAGCAGTTCTTC
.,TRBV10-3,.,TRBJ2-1,CAAWGDNEQFF,TGTGCCGCCTGGGGGGACAATGAGCAGTTCTTC
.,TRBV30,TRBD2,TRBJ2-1,CAWSVGTSGREQFF,TGTGCCTGGAGTGTAGGGACTAGCGGGAGGGAGCAGTTCTTC
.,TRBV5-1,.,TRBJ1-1,CASSLGHSLNTEAFF,TGCGCCAGCAGCTTGGGACACTCGCTGAACACTGAAGCTTTCTTT
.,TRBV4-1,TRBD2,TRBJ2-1,CASSRGTSGYNEQFF,TGCGCCAGCAGCCGAGGGACTAGCGGCTACAATGAGCAGTTCTTC
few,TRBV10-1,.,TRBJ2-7,CASSVPKDGSSYEQYF,TGCGCCAGCAGTGTCCCCAAAGACGGGAGCTCCTACGAGCAGTACTTC
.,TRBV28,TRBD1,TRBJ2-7,CASSKPGQGTAEQYF,TGTGCCAGCAGTAAGCCGGGACAGGGGACGGCCGAGCAGTACTTC
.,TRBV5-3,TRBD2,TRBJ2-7,CARSARLAGSYEQYF,TGTGCCAGAAGCGCCAGACTAGCGGGATCATACGAGCAGTACTTC
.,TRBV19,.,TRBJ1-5,CASSISGNQPQHF,TGTGCCAGTAGTATCTCGGGAAATCAGCCCCAGCATTTT
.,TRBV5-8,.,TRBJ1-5,CASSLGGYNQPQHF,TGTGCCAGCAGCTTGGGAGGGTACAATCAGCCCCAGCATTTT
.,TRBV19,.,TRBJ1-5,CASSPDFQPQHF,TGTGCCAGTAGTCCGGACTTTCAGCCCCAGCATTTT
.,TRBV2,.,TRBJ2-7,CASSLRPRVQYF,TGTGCCAGCAGTCTAAGGCCCAGGGTGCAGTACTTC
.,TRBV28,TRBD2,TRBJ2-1,CASSLSGLDHSFF,TGTGCCAGCAGTTTATCTGGACTAGATCATTCGTTCTTC
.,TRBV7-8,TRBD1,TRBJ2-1,CASSQYRGQGGEQFF,TGTGCCAGCAGCCAGTACAGGGGTCAAGGGGGTGAGCAGTTCTTC
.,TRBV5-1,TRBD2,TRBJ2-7,CASSKGTSGRAGEQYF,TGCGCCAGCAGCAAAGGGACTAGCGGGAGAGCAGGCGAGCAGTACTTC
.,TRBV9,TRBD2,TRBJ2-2,CASSVLAGVNTGELFF,TGTGCCAGCAGCGTTCTAGCGGGTGTGAACACCGGGGAGCTGTTTTTT
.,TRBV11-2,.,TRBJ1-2,CASSLLGTLTANYGYTF,TGTGCCAGCAGCCTACTCGGGACTCTCACAGCTAACTATGGCTACACCTTC
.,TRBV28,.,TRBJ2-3,CASTTRALRGDTQYF,TGTGCCAGCACGACCAGGGCACTCAGGGGAGATACGCAGTATTTT
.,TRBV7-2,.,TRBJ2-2,CASSLRGSGGTGELFF,TGTGCCAGCAGCTTAAGGGGCTCAGGGGGGACCGGGGAGCTGTTTTTT
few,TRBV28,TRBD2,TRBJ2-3,CASSLRLAATDTQYF,TGTGCCAGCAGCCTCAGGCTAGCGGCCACAGATACGCAGTATTTT
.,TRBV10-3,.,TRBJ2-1,CAISESAGRSYNEQFF,TGTGCCATCAGTGAGTCGGCGGGAAGGTCCTACAATGAGCAGTTCTTC
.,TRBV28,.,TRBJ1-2,CASSLSGVWPGYTF,TGTGCCAGCAGTTTATCGGGGGTGTGGCCTGGCTACACCTTC
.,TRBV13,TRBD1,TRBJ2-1,CASSHRQGYNEQFF,TGTGCCAGCAGCCACCGACAGGGTTACAATGAGCAGTTCTTC
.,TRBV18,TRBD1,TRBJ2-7,CASSEGTGERYEQYF,TGTGCCAGCTCAGAAGGGACAGGGGAACGATACGAGCAGTACTTC
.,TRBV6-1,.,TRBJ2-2,CASEGGDLHTGELFF,TGTGCCAGCGAGGGAGGTGACCTCCACACCGGGGAGCTGTTTTTT
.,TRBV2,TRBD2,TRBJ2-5,CASRGSGRARETQYF,TGTGCCAGCAGGGGTAGCGGGAGGGCCAGGGAGACCCAGTACTTC
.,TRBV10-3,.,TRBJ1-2,CAISFTGYGYTF,TGTGCCATCAGCTTTACAGGGTATGGCTACACCTTC
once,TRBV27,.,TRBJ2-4,CASSTNRVDKNIQYF,TGTGCCAGCAGTACAAACAGGGTCGACAAAAACATTCAGTACTTC
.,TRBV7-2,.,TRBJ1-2,CASSSLYGYTF,TGTGCCAGCAGCTCCCTATATGGCTACACCTTC
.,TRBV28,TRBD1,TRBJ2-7,CASSGRTGTYEQYF,TGTGCCAGCAGTGGTAGGACAGGTACCTACGAGCAGTACTTC
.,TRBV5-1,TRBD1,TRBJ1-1,CASSFGGGRTEAFF,TGCGCCAGCAGCTTCGGAGGGGGCAGAACTGAAGCTTTCTTT
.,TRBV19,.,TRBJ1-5,CASSPVFASNQPQHF,TGTGCCAGTAGCCCGGTATTCGCGAGCAATCAGCCCCAGCATTTT
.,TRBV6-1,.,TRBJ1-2,CASSEARRTYF,TGTGCCAGCAGTGAAGCGAGGCGGACATACTTC
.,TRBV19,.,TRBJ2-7,CASSIDPTYEQYF,TGTGCCAGTAGTATAGACCCCACCTACGAGCAGTACTTC
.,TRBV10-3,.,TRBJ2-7,CATSGTPNYEQYF,TGTGCCACCTCCGGGACACCGAACTACGAGCAGTACTTC